The following is a TCR beta chain sequence with its context. For both chains, the TCRalpha and TCRbeta cDNA went through two nested PCRs of around 15 and 9 cycles. TCRdb reworked the 5' RACE reads into one entry per CDR3 protein, no DNA. The data show approximately 340,000 distinct CDR3 sequences, and the top ten clones hold 2% to 2.5%. The data derive from a study of monozygotic twins with inflammatory bowel disease. Blood was collected, around 2.7 ml per donor. Unsorted whole blood yielded the total RNA, with T cells left unselected. There are 11 residues in the CDR3. From germline, CDR1 is DFQATT and CDR2 SNEGSKA (reference sequence).

This TCR derives from a human donor with ulcerative colitis or Crohn's disease, or a healthy co-twin of an affected twin (not recorded which). What was sequenced was blood. The chain links TRBV20-1 to TRBJ2-7. The CDR3 sequence is CSARARTRQYF.